The sequence of this T cell receptor beta chain was determined in a study of technical replicates of blood from several donors (dated by TCRdb to about 2017). Deletion took 1 base off V and 7 bases off J, with a span of 16 bases between the germline ends. Per the germline V gene, SGHTA is the CDR1 and FQGNSA is the CDR2. The CDR3 starts with the cysteine, ends with the phenylalanine, and has 15 residues. The DNA shown is the 45-base CDR3, in frame from base 1. On this clone itself: Its antigen is not yet known. Base qualities were left out, and no much larger clone turns up one base away.

The protocol used for the library was the immunoSEQ multiplex PCR assay. TCRdb carries this immuneACCESS record with in-frame sequences only. Its versions omit some clonotypes, under half of them owing to an unresolved V gene in the studies checked, with the rest unexplained. The table for this sample lists tens of thousands of clones; just under 95% of them were counted only once. The ten largest make up about 0.37% of the sample. The receptor chain draws on TRBV7-2 and TRBJ1-2; TRBD1 is perhaps the D gene, given 5 matching bases. The source material was T cells isolated from PBMCs. The TCR was taken from a human donor in good health. The CDR3 region reads CASSLVRGAKSGYTF. At the DNA level, the sequence is TGTGCCAGCAGCTTAGTTAGGGGCGCTAAGAGTGGCTACACCTTC.